This T cell receptor beta chain was recorded in a study of cytomegalovirus exposure and HLA in healthy donors. Study as a whole: Around 80 million unique TCRs from HLA-typed donors were held in an early data release. Study results and limitations: Follow-up analysis found HLA locus-dependent TCR association rates, highest for DRB1 and lowest for HLA-C.

V lost 7 bases and J 4 bases, leaving 13 bases between the germline ends. Germline CDR1 reads SQVTM; CDR2 reads ANQGSEA. This CDR3 contains 12 residues. Use of 60 Vbeta and 13 Jbeta primers characterized the PCR. Using immunoSEQ multiplex PCR, the repertoire was profiled, and TCRdb retains in-frame clones only, with some absent. Among approximately 130,000 clones, 80% to 90% were seen once, and the ten largest hold about 1.8%. About this clone itself: Its specificity is not known.

Sequenced input: PBMCs. V usage is TRBV29-1 and J usage is TRBJ1-1; perhaps TRBD1 as D (5 bases). The sequence derives from a middle-aged man in good health and CMV-seronegative. In DNA, the CDR3 is TGCAGCGATCAGGGCGCCGTCACTGAAGCTTTCTTT. This codes for CSDQGAVTEAFF.